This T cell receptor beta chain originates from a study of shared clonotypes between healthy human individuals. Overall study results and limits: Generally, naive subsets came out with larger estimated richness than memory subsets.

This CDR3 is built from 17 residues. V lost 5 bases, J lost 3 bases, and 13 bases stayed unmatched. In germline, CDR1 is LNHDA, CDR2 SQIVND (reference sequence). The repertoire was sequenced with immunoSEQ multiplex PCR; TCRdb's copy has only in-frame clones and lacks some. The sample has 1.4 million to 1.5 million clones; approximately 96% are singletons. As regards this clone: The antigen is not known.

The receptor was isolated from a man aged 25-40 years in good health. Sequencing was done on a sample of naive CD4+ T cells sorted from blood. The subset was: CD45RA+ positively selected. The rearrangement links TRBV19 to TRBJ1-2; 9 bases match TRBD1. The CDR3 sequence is CASSPPVGQGLYYGYTF. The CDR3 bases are TGTGCCAGTAGTCCTCCAGTTGGACAGGGGTTGTACTATGGCTACACCTTC. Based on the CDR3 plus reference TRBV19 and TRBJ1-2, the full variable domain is DGGITQSPKYLFRKEGQNVTLSCEQNLNHDAMYWYRQDPGQGLRLIYYSQIVNDFQKGDIAEGYSVSREKKESFPLTVTSAQKNPTAFYLCASSPPVGQGLYYGYTFGSGTRLTVV.